This T cell receptor beta chain was observed in a study of blood T cell repertoires in COVID-19. Study information: From T cells, B-cell-depleted T cells, or PBMCs came the material, which was cDNA or gDNA.

This clone was seen once. J lost 7 bases, V lost 4 bases, and 6 bases had no gene match. This CDR3 has 15 amino acids. CDR1 and CDR2 (germline): SGHDN, FVKESK. Libraries were prepared by immunoSEQ multiplex PCR; TCRdb keeps only in-frame clonotypes and omits some of them. The table records about 140,000 clones, 80% to 85% of them present only once. This clonotype originated in a human donor in a cohort sampled during active COVID-19. The source material was peripheral blood. V gene TRBV14 combines with J gene TRBJ2-7, with 14 bases aligning to TRBD2. The CDR3 region has the DNA TGTGCCAGCAGCCTAGGGACTAGCGGGAGTTGGGAGCAGTACTTC. It specifies CASSLGTSGSWEQYF.